This T cell receptor beta chain is drawn from a study of human T cells and chemical hapten exposure. On the study more broadly: Throughout a study of 20 to 30 weeks, patients underwent weekly scalp administration of diphenylcyclopropenone doses. Recorded diagnoses among the mostly female patients were alopecia areata, totalis or universalis. Once 0.01% DPC had been applied to the upper back by patch test, readings were taken at 6 days.

Time point given: patch test 3, about 24 weeks after DPC sensitization. Treatment described: therapeutic diphenylcyclopropenone sensitization with weekly scalp DPC. The germline CDR1 and CDR2 sequences are MNHEY and SVGEGT. The V gene end was trimmed by 2 bases and the J gene end by 1 base; junction bases not matched to a gene: 0. This CDR3 is 14 amino acids long. This clonotype showed up just a few times. Per the original methods: A per-sample median of around 100,000 TCRs was observed, with a range of about 23,224 to 750,000. TCRdb fed the RACE reads into MiXCR, producing one record per CDR3 protein. TCRdb, not the authors, supplied the V and J calls. The data hold under 200,000 distinct CDR3 sequences, with 25% to 35% observed a single time.

Material: whole blood, obtained in connection with sensitization to the hapten diphenylcyclopropenone (DPC). The chain couples TRBV6-2 or TRBV6-3 to TRBJ1-1; 8 nucleotides align to TRBD1. The sequence came from a woman in her late teens or twenties with alopecia areata. Some clones in this sample may be carry-over from other donors' samples. DNA for the CDR3: TGTGCCAGCAGTTACACAGGGGGGAACACTGAAGCTTTCTTT. Its protein is CASSYTGGNTEAFF.